A selection of T cell receptor beta chains follows, all from one sample in a study of OX40 agonist ivuxolimab in advanced cancers. Libraries were prepared by immunoSEQ multiplex PCR; TCRdb keeps only in-frame clonotypes and omits some of them. The data show tens of thousands of clones, under 90% seen once. This specimen was CD4+ or CD8+ T cells sorted from blood, taken in a trial of the OX40 agonist ivuxolimab. All receptors derive from an adult with an advanced solid tumor such as melanoma, head and neck, liver or kidney cancer. Both conserved end residues are part of each CDR3. A D gene is named only where the DNA matches it firmly. Rows may omit the clone size; those that give it use once, few, many or a size class.

D,size,V,J,DNA,CDR3
TRBD1,once,TRBV28,TRBJ1-6,TGTGCCAGCAGTTTCCCCGGACAGGGGTTAGTCGATAATTCACCCCTCCACTTT,CASSFPGQGLVDNSPLHF
-,-,TRBV30,TRBJ1-2,TGTGCCTGGAGTGCGACCGTGTCTAACTATGGCTACACCTTC,CAWSATVSNYGYTF
TRBD1,once,TRBV5-4,TRBJ2-5,TGTGCCAGCAGCGACAGGGTCTCAGAGACCCAGTACTTC,CASSDRVSETQYF
TRBD1,large,TRBV13,TRBJ1-2,TGTGCCAGCAAAGCCAAGGGACAGGGGAGGGGAGGCTACACCTTC,CASKAKGQGRGGYTF
-,-,TRBV9,TRBJ1-2,TGTGCCAGCAGCGGACGAAGGGTAGGTTGGGATGGCTACACCTTC,CASSGRRVGWDGYTF
-,-,TRBV9,TRBJ2-2,TGTGCCAGCAGCGTAGGAGTTACCGGGGAGCTGTTTTTT,CASSVGVTGELFF
-,once,TRBV7-3,TRBJ2-2,TGTGCCAGCAGCTTAGCAACCGGGGAGCTGTTTTTT,CASSLATGELFF
TRBD1,-,TRBV6-4,TRBJ1-6,TGTGCCAGCAGTGACCGACAGGGACGTTCACCCCTCCACTTT,CASSDRQGRSPLHF
-,-,TRBV7-9,TRBJ2-5,TGTGCCAGCAGCCATGGAGTTAAGGCCCAGGGGGAGACCCAGTACTTC,CASSHGVKAQGETQYF
TRBD1,-,TRBV6-5,TRBJ2-7,TGTGCCAGCAGTTCGACAGGGCCTTCCTACGAGCAGTACTTC,CASSSTGPSYEQYF
-,-,TRBV9,TRBJ2-3,TGTGCCAGCAGCGTAGGGGGGAGTAGCACAGATACGCAGTATTTT,CASSVGGSSTDTQYF
-,-,TRBV27,TRBJ2-7,TGTGCCAGCAGTCCAGGGGCTATATACGAGCAGTACTTC,CASSPGAIYEQYF
-,-,TRBV4-1,TRBJ1-1,TGCGCCAGCAGCCAAGATGGAGCAGGGAACACTGAAGCTTTCTTT,CASSQDGAGNTEAFF
-,-,TRBV13,TRBJ2-2,TGTGCCAGCAGTCCTGGCAGTTCCACCGGGGAGCTGTTTTTT,CASSPGSSTGELFF
TRBD1,few,TRBV11-1,TRBJ2-1,TGTGCCAGCAGCTCTCGTTACAGGGTACAGGGGAACAATGAGCAGTTCTTC,CASSSRYRVQGNNEQFF
TRBD1,-,TRBV7-3,TRBJ2-5,TGTGCCAGCAGCCCAGGGACAGCTTACCAAGAGACCCAGTACTTC,CASSPGTAYQETQYF
-,-,TRBV11-2,TRBJ2-5,TGTGCCAGCAGCGCTTTCAGCAGCAACCAAGAGACCCAGTACTTC,CASSAFSSNQETQYF
-,-,TRBV7-2,TRBJ1-5,TGTGCCAGCAGCTCAGGGACAATAATTAATCAGCCCCAGCATTTT,CASSSGTIINQPQHF
-,-,TRBV19,TRBJ1-1,TGTGCCAGTAGTATCCTCCTTCGGACTGAAGCTTTCTTT,CASSILLRTEAFF
-,-,TRBV7-3,TRBJ2-5,TGTGCCAGCAGCTTATCGGGTGGGGAGACCCAGTACTTC,CASSLSGGETQYF
TRBD2,-,TRBV5-4,TRBJ2-7,TGTGCCAGCAGCTTGAGGTCCGTGATAGCGGGCCCACCCTACGAGCAGTACTTC,CASSLRSVIAGPPYEQYF
-,once,TRBV6-4,TRBJ1-2,TGTGCCAGCAGTGACTCTGGGACACATGGCTACACCTTC,CASSDSGTHGYTF
-,-,TRBV28,TRBJ1-5,TGTGCCAGCAGTTTTGCGGGGGTCAATCAGCCCCAGCATTTT,CASSFAGVNQPQHF
-,-,TRBV5-4,TRBJ1-1,TGTGCCAGCAGCTACCTATCGGGGAACACTGAAGCTTTCTTT,CASSYLSGNTEAFF
TRBD1,-,TRBV7-2,TRBJ1-2,TGTGCCAGCAGCACGGACAGGGACGGAGGCTACACCTTC,CASSTDRDGGYTF
-,-,TRBV7-9,TRBJ2-1,TGTGCCAGCAGCTTAGTTAGCGGCGACAATGAGCAGTTCTTC,CASSLVSGDNEQFF
TRBD2,-,TRBV7-9,TRBJ2-7,TGCGCCAGCAGCCAAGAAACGGGGGGGCCCTACGAGCAGTACTTC,CASSQETGGPYEQYF
TRBD1,few,TRBV28,TRBJ2-7,TGTGCCAGCAGTTTATGGGGGACAGGGTCCTACGAGCAGTACTTC,CASSLWGTGSYEQYF
TRBD1,-,TRBV4-3,TRBJ2-7,TGCGCCAGCAGCCAGGGGACAGGTAATTTGGCCGAGCAGTACTTC,CASSQGTGNLAEQYF
-,once,TRBV7-9,TRBJ2-5,TGTGCCAGCAGCTTAGATAGGGGAGAGACCCAGTACTTC,CASSLDRGETQYF
TRBD1,once,TRBV2,TRBJ2-7,TGTGCCAGCAGTGACAGGGGACAGGGTTCGAACGAGCAGTACTTC,CASSDRGQGSNEQYF
-,medium-sized,TRBV27,TRBJ2-1,TGTGCCAGCAGTTTTACCCTTACGGGGAATGAGCAGTTCTTC,CASSFTLTGNEQFF
-,-,TRBV5-8,TRBJ2-7,TGTGCCATCGTCTTAACGGGAAGCTACGAGCAGTACTTC,CAIVLTGSYEQYF
TRBD1,-,TRBV27,TRBJ2-2,TGTGCCAGCAGTCAGGACAGGGACCGGGGCACCGGGGAGCTGTTTTTT,CASSQDRDRGTGELFF
TRBD1,-,TRBV27,TRBJ1-2,TGTGCCAGCAGTTTAGCGGGACAGGACTATGGCTACACCTTC,CASSLAGQDYGYTF
-,-,TRBV27,TRBJ1-1,TGTGCCAGCAGTCTAGGGCCCCTAGCTTTCTTT,CASSLGPLAFF
-,-,TRBV28,TRBJ2-6,TGTGCCAGCAGTTTAGTATCCGGGGCCAACGTCCTGACTTTC,CASSLVSGANVLTF
-,-,TRBV30,TRBJ2-3,TGTGCCTCCCTAGGCGGGCCAACTCGAAAAAATACGCAGTATTTT,CASLGGPTRKNTQYF
-,-,TRBV6-1,TRBJ1-5,TGTGCCAGCAGTGAACGGGGGGTCTATCAGCCCCAGCATTTT,CASSERGVYQPQHF
-,once,TRBV6-5,TRBJ2-6,TGTGCCAGCAGTTACTCCGGGACAGGGGCCAACGTCCTGACTTTC,CASSYSGTGANVLTF
TRBD2,-,TRBV27,TRBJ2-7,TGTGCCAGCAGTTTATCCGTCTCTTTTAGCGGGAGGGAGGGGATTTCCTACGAGCAGTACTTC,CASSLSVSFSGREGISYEQYF
-,-,TRBV18,TRBJ2-7,TGTGCCAGCTCACCGCAGGGTCGGGACTTAGGCTCCTACGAGCAGTACTTC,CASSPQGRDLGSYEQYF
-,once,TRBV7-3,TRBJ2-7,TGTGCCAGCAACCTTGGGGGGGAGACCGGGACAGAAAGCTCCTACGAGCAGTACTTC,CASNLGGETGTESSYEQYF
-,-,TRBV7-9,TRBJ2-7,TGTGCCAGCAGCTCTAAGGTCGGGAGCTACGAGCAGTACTTC,CASSSKVGSYEQYF
-,-,TRBV6-1,TRBJ2-7,TGTGCCAGCAGTGAAGGGCAGGTTTGGTACGAGCAGTACTTC,CASSEGQVWYEQYF
-,-,TRBV5-1,TRBJ2-7,TGCGCCAGCAGACAGGTTTCTGATTACGAGCAGTACTTC,CASRQVSDYEQYF
TRBD2,few,TRBV7-7,TRBJ2-3,TGTGCCAGCAGCCCAGGGACTAGCGGATTCACAGATACGCAGTATTTT,CASSPGTSGFTDTQYF
TRBD1,-,TRBV5-4,TRBJ1-2,TGTGCCAGCAGTCCGGGACAGGGGGTCTATGGCTACACCTTC,CASSPGQGVYGYTF
-,-,TRBV6-1,TRBJ1-2,TGTGCCAGCAGCGGGAGGGAAGACTATGGCTACACCTTC,CASSGREDYGYTF